The entry below gives a single TCR beta chain sequence along with its context. The antigen is undetermined. The CDR3 extends over 14 amino acids. V lost 4 bases, J lost 9 bases, and 19 bases lay in between. Germline assignment: CDR1 MDHEN and CDR2 SYDVKM. The data originate from a study of cytotoxic CD8 clonotypes in ibrutinib-treated CLL. Overall study results and limits: Ibrutinib response saw clonality rise, and progression saw it return toward baseline. Among the clonotypes, public ones were uncommon and contracted or held stable on treatment.

Sequenced by immunoSEQ multiplex PCR; TCRdb stores in-frame clones only, minus some. The data contain 30,000 to 40,000 clones, around 70% of them singletons. The chain couples TRBV28 to TRBJ2-7, with D possibly being TRBD2 (5 bases). This receptor was identified in a human donor with chronic lymphocytic leukemia. Sequencing used PBMCs, obtained before ibrutinib treatment. The CDR3 DNA reads as TGTGCCAGCAGTTCCGGGGTTTGGGCGTCAGGGCAGTACTTC. Translating it yields CASSSGVWASGQYF.